Listed below are T cell receptor beta chains from one sample, sequenced in a study of T cell responses to AZD1222 COVID-19 vaccine. TCRdb keeps only in-frame clones here, not all; method: immunoSEQ multiplex PCR. Counted here are about 180,000 clones, 90% occurring once; the ten biggest clones make up less than 1.6%. This specimen was peripheral blood, taken on day 0 of AZD1222 vaccination. The source is an adult in good health. CDR3s include the opening cysteine and the closing phenylalanine or tryptophan. Each record gives: D gene, V gene, J gene, clone size, CDR3 protein, CDR3 DNA. The D gene is left open where the match is weak. Some rows mark clone size as missing; the rest say once, few, many or name a class of expanded clone.

>.|TRBV7-3|TRBJ2-2|.
CASRSAWGELFF
TGTGCCAGCAGGTCCGCTTGGGGGGAGCTGTTTTTT
>TRBD1|TRBV18|TRBJ1-1|.
CASSPLKGGGNTEAFF
TGTGCCAGCTCACCATTGAAAGGGGGCGGCAACACTGAAGCTTTCTTT
>.|TRBV18|TRBJ1-6|.
CASSSLDSYNSPLHF
TGTGCCAGCTCCTCCCTGGACTCCTATAATTCACCCCTCCACTTT
>.|TRBV19|TRBJ1-5|.
CASSIAREGEPQHF
TGTGCCAGTAGTATTGCTAGGGAGGGGGAGCCCCAGCATTTT
>.|TRBV3-1/TRBV3-2|TRBJ1-1|.
CASSPLQGEAFF
TGTGCCAGCAGCCCCTTACAGGGTGAAGCTTTCTTT
>.|TRBV5-1|TRBJ2-3|.
CASSLERSTDTQYF
TGCGCCAGCAGTCTGGAACGGAGCACAGATACGCAGTATTTT
>TRBD2|TRBV13|TRBJ2-1|.
CASSSRWTSLLQFF
TGTGCCAGCAGCTCCCGATGGACTAGTCTCTTGCAGTTCTTC
>.|TRBV5-8|TRBJ2-1|.
CASSFRTPYNEQFF
TGTGCCAGCAGCTTCCGGACACCATACAATGAGCAGTTCTTC
>TRBD1|TRBV5-1|TRBJ2-7|.
CASSWDSTYEQYF
TGCGCCAGCAGCTGGGACAGTACCTACGAGCAGTACTTC
>.|TRBV12-3/TRBV12-4|TRBJ2-1|.
CASSDGVRDEQFF
TGTGCCAGCAGTGACGGGGTTCGAGATGAGCAGTTCTTC
>TRBD1|TRBV5-5|TRBJ1-5|.
CASSLRWTGGVYSNQPQHF
TGTGCCAGCAGCTTGCGCTGGACAGGGGGGGTTTATAGCAATCAGCCCCAGCATTTT
>.|TRBV14|TRBJ2-6|.
CASSRSGSGANVLTF
TGTGCCAGCAGCCGGTCAGGGTCTGGGGCCAACGTCCTGACTTTC
>.|TRBV20-1|TRBJ2-1|.
CSASQGGNEQFF
TGCAGTGCTAGTCAGGGCGGAAATGAGCAGTTCTTC
>TRBD1|TRBV6-5|TRBJ1-3|.
CASRDRGSGNTIYF
TGTGCCAGCAGGGACAGGGGATCGGGAAACACCATATATTTT
>.|TRBV7-9|TRBJ1-4|.
CASSLRGANEKLFF
TGTGCCAGCAGCTTACGAGGGGCTAATGAAAAACTGTTTTTT
>TRBD2|TRBV9|TRBJ2-5|.
CASSTPSGGAKETQYF
TGTGCCAGCAGCACCCCTAGCGGGGGGGCTAAAGAGACCCAGTACTTC
>TRBD2|TRBV5-4|TRBJ2-3|few
CASSLSGVAGDTQYF
TGTGCCAGCAGCCTCAGTGGGGTAGCGGGTGACACGCAGTATTTT
>TRBD1|TRBV10-3|TRBJ2-1|.
CAISGGDSSYNEQFF
TGTGCCATCAGTGGAGGGGACAGCTCCTACAATGAGCAGTTCTTC
>.|TRBV3-1/TRBV3-2|TRBJ2-3|.
CASSLEPPDTQYF
TGTGCCAGCAGCCTCGAACCACCGGATACGCAGTATTTT
>.|TRBV6-1|TRBJ2-2|once
CASSDRGGGLNTGELFF
TGTGCCAGCAGTGACCGTGGAGGGGGCCTGAACACCGGGGAGCTGTTTTTT
>TRBD1|TRBV6-5|TRBJ1-4|.
CASSYLGQGAEKLFF
TGTGCCAGCAGTTACCTAGGACAGGGGGCAGAAAAACTGTTTTTT
>.|TRBV7-7|TRBJ2-2|.
CASSLSSTANTGELFF
TGTGCTAGCAGCTTAAGCTCGACGGCGAACACCGGGGAGCTGTTTTTT
>.|TRBV6-2/TRBV6-3|TRBJ1-2|.
CASSYSYMNRRYTF
TGTGCCAGCAGTTACTCGTATATGAACAGGCGCTACACCTTC
>.|TRBV28|TRBJ1-4|.
CASSLLVPTTNEKLFF
TGTGCCAGCAGTTTATTGGTGCCTACCACTAATGAAAAACTGTTTTTT
>.|TRBV5-6|TRBJ2-5|.
CASSSQTAAQETQYF
TGTGCCAGCAGCTCCCAAACGGCGGCACAAGAGACCCAGTACTTC
>TRBD2|TRBV19|TRBJ2-3|.
CASFGGTSGRTDTQYF
TGTGCCAGTTTTGGTGGGACTAGCGGGAGGACAGATACGCAGTATTTT
>.|TRBV28|TRBJ2-7|.
CASSGGREQYF
TGTGCCAGCAGCGGGGGTCGAGAGCAGTACTTC
>.|TRBV24-1|TRBJ2-5|.
CATSDFQRGKGETQYF
TGTGCCACCAGTGATTTTCAGAGGGGGAAGGGAGAGACCCAGTACTTC
>.|TRBV28|TRBJ1-5|.
CASSFSYGSNQPQHF
TGTGCCAGCAGTTTTTCCTACGGTAGCAATCAGCCCCAGCATTTT
>.|TRBV19|TRBJ1-1|.
CASSLRRAPNTEAFF
TGTGCCAGTAGCCTCCGCCGGGCCCCGAACACTGAAGCTTTCTTT
>.|TRBV28|TRBJ2-5|.
CASSLASNGGETQYF
TGTGCCAGCAGTTTAGCCTCCAATGGGGGGGAGACCCAGTACTTC
>.|TRBV6-6|TRBJ1-2|.
CASSWQWGEDGGYTF
TGTGCCAGCAGTTGGCAGTGGGGAGAAGACGGTGGCTACACCTTC
>TRBD2|TRBV11-2|TRBJ2-5|once
CASSFQAGGLETQYF
TGTGCCAGCAGCTTTCAGGCGGGGGGTCTGGAGACCCAGTACTTC
>.|TRBV5-6|TRBJ1-2|.
CASSLQGWSYGYTF
TGTGCCAGCAGCTTGCAGGGCTGGAGCTATGGCTACACCTTC
>.|TRBV19|TRBJ2-7|few
CASRTASSYEQYF
TGTGCAAGCCGGACAGCAAGCTCCTACGAGCAGTACTTC
>.|TRBV10-2|TRBJ2-1|.
CASKMGNNEQFF
TGCGCCAGCAAAATGGGTAACAATGAGCAGTTCTTC
>.|TRBV4-1|TRBJ1-5|.
CASSQEGSVINQPQHF
TGCGCCAGCAGCCAAGAGGGTAGCGTGATTAATCAGCCCCAGCATTTT
>TRBD1|TRBV4-2|TRBJ1-6|.
CASSQMGQGRRKDTSPLHF
TGTGCCAGCAGCCAAATGGGACAGGGGAGGAGGAAGGATACTTCACCCCTCCACTTT
>.|TRBV19|TRBJ2-1|.
CASSIRGGVSEQFF
TGTGCCAGTAGTATTCGTGGGGGTGTTAGTGAGCAGTTCTTC
>TRBD1|TRBV11-3|TRBJ2-5|.
CASTGTGFFRTQYF
TGTGCCAGCACGGGGACAGGGTTTTTTAGGACCCAGTACTTC
>TRBD2|TRBV6-2/TRBV6-3|TRBJ2-1|.
CASSYSIGLASSYNEQFF
TGTGCCAGCAGTTACTCGATAGGACTAGCGAGCTCCTACAATGAGCAGTTCTTC
>.|TRBV12-5|TRBJ1-3|.
CASGPRQGHSGNTIYF
TGTGCTAGTGGTCCTCGGCAGGGGCACTCTGGAAACACCATATATTTT
>TRBD1|TRBV4-1|TRBJ1-1|.
CASSHPRDRGSYTEAFF
TGCGCCAGCAGCCACCCTCGGGACAGGGGGTCTTACACTGAAGCTTTCTTT
>TRBD1|TRBV5-1|TRBJ1-2|once
CASSQGGFGYGYTF
TGCGCCAGCAGCCAGGGGGGGTTTGGCTATGGCTACACCTTC
>.|TRBV14|TRBJ1-1|few
CASSPRAENTEAFF
TGTGCCAGCAGCCCCCGGGCGGAGAACACTGAAGCTTTCTTT
>.|TRBV2|TRBJ1-5|.
CASRLGGPSLQPQHF
TGTGCCAGCAGACTCGGTGGACCGAGCCTCCAGCCCCAGCATTTT
>.|TRBV6-5|TRBJ1-1|.
CASSHRVQYTEAFF
TGTGCCAGCAGTCACAGGGTCCAGTACACTGAAGCTTTCTTT
>TRBD1|TRBV5-6|TRBJ2-7|.
CASSSPGQGNSYEQYF
TGTGCCAGCAGCAGTCCGGGACAGGGTAACTCCTACGAGCAGTACTTC
>.|TRBV9|TRBJ1-2|once
CASSVQGYGYTF
TGTGCCAGCAGCGTACAGGGTTATGGCTACACCTTC
>.|TRBV28|TRBJ2-7|.
CASSFGAPYEQYF
TGTGCCAGCAGTTTTGGGGCCCCATACGAGCAGTACTTC
>.|TRBV6-5|TRBJ1-6|.
CASSYRGVNSPLHF
TGTGCCAGCAGTTACAGGGGTGTGAATTCACCCCTCCACTTT
>.|TRBV20-1|TRBJ2-7|.
CSASNAPEMNF
TGCAGTGCCTCCAACGCCCCGGAGATGAACTTC